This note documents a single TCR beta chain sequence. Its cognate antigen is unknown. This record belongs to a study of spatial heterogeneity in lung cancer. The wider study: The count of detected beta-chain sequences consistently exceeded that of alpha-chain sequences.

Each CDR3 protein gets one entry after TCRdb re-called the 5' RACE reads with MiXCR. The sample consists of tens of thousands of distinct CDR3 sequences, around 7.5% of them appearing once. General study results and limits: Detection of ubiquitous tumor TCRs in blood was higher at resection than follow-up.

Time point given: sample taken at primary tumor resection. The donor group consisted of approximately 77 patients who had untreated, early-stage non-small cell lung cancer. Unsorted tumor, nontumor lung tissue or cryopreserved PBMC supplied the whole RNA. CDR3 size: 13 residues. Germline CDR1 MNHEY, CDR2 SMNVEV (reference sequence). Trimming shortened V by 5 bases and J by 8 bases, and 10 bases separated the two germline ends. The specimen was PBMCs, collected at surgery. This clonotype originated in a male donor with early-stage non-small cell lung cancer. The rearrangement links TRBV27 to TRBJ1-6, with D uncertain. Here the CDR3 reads CASSIKTDSPLHF. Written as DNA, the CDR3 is TGTGCCAGCAGTATCAAGACCGATTCACCCCTCCACTTT.